Detailed here is one T cell receptor beta chain. What it binds is not known. The entry originates in a study of OX40 agonist ivuxolimab in advanced cancers. Whole-study findings and limits: Researchers did not determine the expanded peripheral T cells' antigen specificity.

With 8 bases clipped from V and 0 bases from J, the junction kept 6 bases outside the gene matches. The germline CDR1 and CDR2 sequences are MNHEY and SVGAGI. CDR3 length equals 14 residues. The timepoints at which blood was sampled were baseline, cycle 4 day 1, and cycle 7 day 1. The repertoire was sequenced with immunoSEQ multiplex PCR; TCRdb's copy has only in-frame clones and lacks some. The sample lists some 77,000 clones; around 86% were seen once. The chain uses TRBV6-5 and TRBJ1-1; 7 bases agree with TRBD1. This clonotype was obtained from an adult with an advanced solid tumor such as melanoma, head and neck, liver or kidney cancer. The source was CD4+ or CD8+ T cells sorted from blood, collected in a trial of the OX40 agonist ivuxolimab. The CDR3 DNA sequence: TGTGCCAGCCATCAGGGGGGCTTGAACACTGAAGCTTTCTTT. Its translation: CASHQGGLNTEAFF.